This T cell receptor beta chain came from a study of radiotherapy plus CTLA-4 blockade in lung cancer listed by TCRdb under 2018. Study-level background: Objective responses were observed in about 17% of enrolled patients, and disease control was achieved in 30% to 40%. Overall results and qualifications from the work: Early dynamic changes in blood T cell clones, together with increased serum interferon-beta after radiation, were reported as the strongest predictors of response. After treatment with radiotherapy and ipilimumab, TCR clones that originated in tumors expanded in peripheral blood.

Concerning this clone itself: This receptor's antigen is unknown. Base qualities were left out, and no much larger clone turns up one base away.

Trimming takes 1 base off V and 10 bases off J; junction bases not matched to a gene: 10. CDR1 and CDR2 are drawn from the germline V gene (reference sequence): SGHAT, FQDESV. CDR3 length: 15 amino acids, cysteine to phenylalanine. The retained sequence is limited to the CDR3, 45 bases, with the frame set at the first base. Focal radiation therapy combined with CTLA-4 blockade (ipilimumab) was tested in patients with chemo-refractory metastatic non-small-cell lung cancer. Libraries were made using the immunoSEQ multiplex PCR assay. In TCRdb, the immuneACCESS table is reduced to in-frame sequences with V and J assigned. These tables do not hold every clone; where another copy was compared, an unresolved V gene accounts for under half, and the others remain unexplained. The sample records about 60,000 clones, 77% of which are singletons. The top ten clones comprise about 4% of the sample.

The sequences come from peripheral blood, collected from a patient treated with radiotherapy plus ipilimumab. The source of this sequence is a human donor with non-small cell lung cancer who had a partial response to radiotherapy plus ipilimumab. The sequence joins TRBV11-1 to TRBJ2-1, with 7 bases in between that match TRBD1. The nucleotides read TGTGCCAGCAGCTTAGACTTCGACAGGGCAGGAGAGCAGTTCTTC. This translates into CASSLDFDRAGEQFF.